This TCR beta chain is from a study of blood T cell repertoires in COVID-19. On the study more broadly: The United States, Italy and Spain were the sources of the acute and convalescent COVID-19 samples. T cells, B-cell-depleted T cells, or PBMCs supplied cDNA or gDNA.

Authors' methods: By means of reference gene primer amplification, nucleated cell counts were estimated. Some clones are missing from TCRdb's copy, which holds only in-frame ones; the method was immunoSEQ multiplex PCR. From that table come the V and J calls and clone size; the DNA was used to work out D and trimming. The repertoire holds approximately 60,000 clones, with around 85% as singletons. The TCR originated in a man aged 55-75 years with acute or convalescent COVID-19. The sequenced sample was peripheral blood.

CDR3 coding DNA: TGTGCCAGCAGTTACGAGGGTTTCGGCTACACCTTC. Translation: CASSYEGFGYTF. This sequence joins TRBV6-2 or TRBV6-3 and TRBJ1-2; no reliable D call. The CDR3 covers 12 residues. V was cut by 2 bases and J by 8 bases, with 9 bases left in between. Germline-derived CDR1 and CDR2 are MNHEY and SVGEGT.